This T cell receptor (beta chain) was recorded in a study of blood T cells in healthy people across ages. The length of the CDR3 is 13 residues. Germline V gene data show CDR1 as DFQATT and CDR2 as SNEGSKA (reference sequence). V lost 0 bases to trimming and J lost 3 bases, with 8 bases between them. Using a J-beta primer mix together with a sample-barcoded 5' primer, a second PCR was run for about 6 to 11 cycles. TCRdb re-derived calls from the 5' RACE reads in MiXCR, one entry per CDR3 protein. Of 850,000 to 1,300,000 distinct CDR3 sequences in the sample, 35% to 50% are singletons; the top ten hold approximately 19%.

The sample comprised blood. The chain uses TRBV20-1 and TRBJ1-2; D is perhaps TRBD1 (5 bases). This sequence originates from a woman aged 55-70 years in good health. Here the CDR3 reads CSARDGRDYGYTF. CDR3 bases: TGCAGTGCTAGAGACGGCAGGGACTATGGCTACACCTTC.